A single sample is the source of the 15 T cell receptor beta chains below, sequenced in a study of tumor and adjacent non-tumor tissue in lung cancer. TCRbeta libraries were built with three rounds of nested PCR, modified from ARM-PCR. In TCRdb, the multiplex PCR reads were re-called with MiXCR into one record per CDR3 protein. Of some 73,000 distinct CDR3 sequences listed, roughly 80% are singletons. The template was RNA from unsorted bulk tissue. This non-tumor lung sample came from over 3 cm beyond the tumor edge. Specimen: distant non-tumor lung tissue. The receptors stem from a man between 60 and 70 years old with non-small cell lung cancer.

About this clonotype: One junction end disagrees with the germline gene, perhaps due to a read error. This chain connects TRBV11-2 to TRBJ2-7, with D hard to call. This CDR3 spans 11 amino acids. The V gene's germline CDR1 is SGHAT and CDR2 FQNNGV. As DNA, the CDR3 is TGTGTCAGCAGCTTTATGCCCGAACAATACTTC. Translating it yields CVSSFMPEQYF.

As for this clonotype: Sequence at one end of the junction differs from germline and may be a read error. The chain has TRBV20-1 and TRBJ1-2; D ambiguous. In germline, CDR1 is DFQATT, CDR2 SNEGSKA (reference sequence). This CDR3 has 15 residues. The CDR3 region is CTAPPMINHDYGYTF. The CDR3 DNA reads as TGCACTGCTCCTCCCATGATTAACCATGACTATGGCTACACCTTC.

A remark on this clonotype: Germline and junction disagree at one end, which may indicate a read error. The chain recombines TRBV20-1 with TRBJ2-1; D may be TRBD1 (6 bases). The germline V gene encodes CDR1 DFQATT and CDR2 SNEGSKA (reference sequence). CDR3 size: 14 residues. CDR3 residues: CSARDVQGKNKQLF. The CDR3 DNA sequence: TGCAGTGCTAGAGATGTCCAGGGGAAAAATAAGCAGCTCTTC.

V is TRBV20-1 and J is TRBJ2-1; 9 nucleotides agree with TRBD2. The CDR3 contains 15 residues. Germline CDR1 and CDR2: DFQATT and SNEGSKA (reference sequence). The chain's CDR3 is CRGVRRGTSSNEQFF. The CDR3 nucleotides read TGCAGAGGAGTGAGAAGGGGGACTAGCTCAAATGAGCAGTTCTTC.

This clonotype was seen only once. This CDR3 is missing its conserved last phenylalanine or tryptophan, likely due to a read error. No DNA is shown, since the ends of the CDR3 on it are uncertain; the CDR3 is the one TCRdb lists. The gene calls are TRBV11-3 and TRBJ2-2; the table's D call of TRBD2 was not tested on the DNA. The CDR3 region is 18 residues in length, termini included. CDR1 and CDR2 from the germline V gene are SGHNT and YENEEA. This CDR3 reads CASSSRGAGGYRAGELIS.

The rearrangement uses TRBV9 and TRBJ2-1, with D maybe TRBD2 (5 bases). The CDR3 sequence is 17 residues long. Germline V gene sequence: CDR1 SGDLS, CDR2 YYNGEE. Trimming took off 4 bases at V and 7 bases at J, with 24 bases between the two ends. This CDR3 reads CASSIEVRAGGGNEQFF. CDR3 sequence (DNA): TGTGCCAGCAGCATAGAAGTTAGGGCAGGAGGCGGAAATGAGCAGTTCTTC.

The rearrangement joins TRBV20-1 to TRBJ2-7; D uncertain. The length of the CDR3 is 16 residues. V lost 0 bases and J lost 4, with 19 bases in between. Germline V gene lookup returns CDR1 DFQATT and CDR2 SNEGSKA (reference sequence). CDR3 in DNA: TGCAGTGCTAGAGACTTCACGGCTAAAGATACGTACGAGCAGTACTTC. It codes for CSARDFTAKDTYEQYF.

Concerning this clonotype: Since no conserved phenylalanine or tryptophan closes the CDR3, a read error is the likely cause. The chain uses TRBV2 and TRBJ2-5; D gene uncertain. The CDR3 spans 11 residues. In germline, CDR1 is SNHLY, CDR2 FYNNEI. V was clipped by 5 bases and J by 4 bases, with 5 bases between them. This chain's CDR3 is CASSTIETQYY. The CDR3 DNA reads TGTGCCAGCAGTACGATAGAGACCCAGTACTAC.

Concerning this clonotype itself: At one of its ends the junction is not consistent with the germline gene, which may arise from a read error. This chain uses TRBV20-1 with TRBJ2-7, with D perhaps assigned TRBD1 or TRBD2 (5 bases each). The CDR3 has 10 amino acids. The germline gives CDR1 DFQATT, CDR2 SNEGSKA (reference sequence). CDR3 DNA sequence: TGCAAGGAGAGAGGGGACGAACAGTACTTC. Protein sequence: CKERGDEQYF.

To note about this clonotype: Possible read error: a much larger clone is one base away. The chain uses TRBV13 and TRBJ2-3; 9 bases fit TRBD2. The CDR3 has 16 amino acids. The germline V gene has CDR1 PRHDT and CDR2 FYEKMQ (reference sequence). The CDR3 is CAISSLTSGFTDTQYF. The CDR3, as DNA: TGTGCCATCAGCTCCTTGACTAGCGGATTCACAGATACGCAGTATTTT.

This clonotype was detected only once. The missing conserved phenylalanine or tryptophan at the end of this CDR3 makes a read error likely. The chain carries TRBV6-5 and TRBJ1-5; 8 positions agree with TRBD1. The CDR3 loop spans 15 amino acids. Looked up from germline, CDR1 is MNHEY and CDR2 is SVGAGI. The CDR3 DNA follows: TGTGCCATCAGTTACAGTGGACAGGGCAGTCAGCCCCAGCATTAT. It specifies CAISYSGQGSQPQHY.

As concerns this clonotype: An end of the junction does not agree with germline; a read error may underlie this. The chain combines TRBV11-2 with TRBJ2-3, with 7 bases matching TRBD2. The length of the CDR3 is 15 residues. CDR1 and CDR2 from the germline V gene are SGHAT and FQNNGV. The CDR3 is CSSSFFLAVADTLYF. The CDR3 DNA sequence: TGTTCTAGCAGCTTTTTCCTAGCGGTGGCAGATACGCTGTATTTT.

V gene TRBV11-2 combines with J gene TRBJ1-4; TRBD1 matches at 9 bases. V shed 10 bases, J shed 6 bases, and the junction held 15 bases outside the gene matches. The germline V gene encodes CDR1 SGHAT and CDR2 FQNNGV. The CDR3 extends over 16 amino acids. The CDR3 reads CANSHGQGFYYEKLFF. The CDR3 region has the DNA TGTGCCAATAGCCATGGACAGGGGTTTTATTATGAAAAACTGTTTTTT.

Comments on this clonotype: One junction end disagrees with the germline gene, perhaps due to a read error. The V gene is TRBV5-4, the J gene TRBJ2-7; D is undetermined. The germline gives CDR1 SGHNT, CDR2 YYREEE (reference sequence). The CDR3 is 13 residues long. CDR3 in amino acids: CTSSLTDSYEQYF. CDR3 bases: TGTACCAGCAGCTTGACGGACTCCTACGAGCAGTACTTC.

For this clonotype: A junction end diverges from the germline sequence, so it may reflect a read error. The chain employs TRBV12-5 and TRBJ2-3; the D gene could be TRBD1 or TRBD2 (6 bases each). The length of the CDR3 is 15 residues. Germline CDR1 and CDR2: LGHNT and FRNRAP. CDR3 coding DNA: TGTACTAGTGGCCCGGGGGCCCGTAGCACGGATACGCAGTATTTT. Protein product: CTSGPGARSTDTQYF.